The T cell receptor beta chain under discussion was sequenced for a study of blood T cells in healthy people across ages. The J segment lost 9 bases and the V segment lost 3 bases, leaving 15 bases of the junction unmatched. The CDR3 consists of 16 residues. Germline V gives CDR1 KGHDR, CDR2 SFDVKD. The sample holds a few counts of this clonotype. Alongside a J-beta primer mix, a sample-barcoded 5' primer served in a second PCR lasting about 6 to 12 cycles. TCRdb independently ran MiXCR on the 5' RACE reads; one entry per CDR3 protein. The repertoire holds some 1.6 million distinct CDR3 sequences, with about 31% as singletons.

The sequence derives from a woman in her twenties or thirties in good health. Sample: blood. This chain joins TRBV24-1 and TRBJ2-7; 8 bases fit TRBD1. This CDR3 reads CATSDHKTGVDRGQYF. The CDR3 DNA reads TGTGCCACCAGTGATCACAAGACAGGGGTTGATCGGGGGCAGTACTTC.